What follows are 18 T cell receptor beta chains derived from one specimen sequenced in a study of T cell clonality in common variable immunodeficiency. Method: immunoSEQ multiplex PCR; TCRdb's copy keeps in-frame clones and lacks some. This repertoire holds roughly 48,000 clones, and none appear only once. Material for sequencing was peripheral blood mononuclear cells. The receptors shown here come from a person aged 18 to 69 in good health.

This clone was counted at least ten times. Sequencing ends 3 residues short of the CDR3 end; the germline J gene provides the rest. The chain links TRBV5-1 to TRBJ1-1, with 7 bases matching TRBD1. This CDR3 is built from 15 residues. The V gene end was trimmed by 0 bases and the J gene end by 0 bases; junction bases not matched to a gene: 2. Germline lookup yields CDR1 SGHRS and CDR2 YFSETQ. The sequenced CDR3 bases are TGCGCCAGCAGCTTGGACAGGGGCCTGAACACTGAA. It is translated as CASSLDRGLNTE. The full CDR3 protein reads CASSLDRGLNTEAFF.

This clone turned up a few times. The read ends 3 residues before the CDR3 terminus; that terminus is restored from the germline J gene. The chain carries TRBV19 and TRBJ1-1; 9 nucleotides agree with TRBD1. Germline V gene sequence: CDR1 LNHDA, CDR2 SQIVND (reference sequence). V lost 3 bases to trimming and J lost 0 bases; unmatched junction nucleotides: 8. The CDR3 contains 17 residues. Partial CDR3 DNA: TGTGCCAGTAGTATTGTCGGGACAGGGAACATGAACACTGAA. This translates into CASSIVGTGNMNTE. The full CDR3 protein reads CASSIVGTGNMNTEAFF.

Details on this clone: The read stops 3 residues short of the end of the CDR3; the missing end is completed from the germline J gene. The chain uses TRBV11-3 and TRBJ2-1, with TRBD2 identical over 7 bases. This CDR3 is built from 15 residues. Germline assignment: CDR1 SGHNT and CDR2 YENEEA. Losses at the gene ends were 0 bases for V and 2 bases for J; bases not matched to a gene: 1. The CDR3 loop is CASSLEAGPYNEQFF. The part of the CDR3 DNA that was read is TGTGCCAGCAGCTTAGAAGCGGGGCCCTACAATGAG.

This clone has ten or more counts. CDR3 sequence reads: CSARVVSGSDTQYF. The CDR3 DNA, read in part, is TGCAGTGCTAGAGTGGTCAGCGGGAGTGATACG. The J gene is TRBJ2-3, the V gene TRBV20-1, with 8 bases identical to TRBD2. Read sequence stops 3 residues before the CDR3 end, and the germline J gene provides the missing end. Germline V gene data show CDR1 as DFQATT and CDR2 as SNEGSKA (reference sequence). The CDR3 has 14 residues. The junction had 6 bases not matched to a gene; V was cut back by 1 base and J by 6 bases.

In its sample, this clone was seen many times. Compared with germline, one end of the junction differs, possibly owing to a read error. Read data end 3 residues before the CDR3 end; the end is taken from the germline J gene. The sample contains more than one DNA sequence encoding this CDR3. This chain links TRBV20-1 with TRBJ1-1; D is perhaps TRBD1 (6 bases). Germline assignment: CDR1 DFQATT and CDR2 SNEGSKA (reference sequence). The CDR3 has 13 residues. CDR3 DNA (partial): TGCAGTGCTAGAGATCACAGGGACACTGAG. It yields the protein CSARDHRDTE. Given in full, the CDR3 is CSARDHRDTEAFF.

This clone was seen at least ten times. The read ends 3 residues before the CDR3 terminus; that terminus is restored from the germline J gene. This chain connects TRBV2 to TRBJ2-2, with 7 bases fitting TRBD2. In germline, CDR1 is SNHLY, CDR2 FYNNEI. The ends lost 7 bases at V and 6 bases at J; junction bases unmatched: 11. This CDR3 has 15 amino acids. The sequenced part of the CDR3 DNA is TGTGCCAGCACCCAACTAGCGACGGGGGCCGGGGAG. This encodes CASTQLATGAGE. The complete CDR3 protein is CASTQLATGAGELFF.

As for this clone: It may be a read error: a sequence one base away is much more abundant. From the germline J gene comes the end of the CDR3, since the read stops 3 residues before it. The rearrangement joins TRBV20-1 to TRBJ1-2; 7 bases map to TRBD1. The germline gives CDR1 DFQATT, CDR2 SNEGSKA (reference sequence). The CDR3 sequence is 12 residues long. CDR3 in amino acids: CSVTGPGDTYTF. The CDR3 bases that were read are TGCAGTGTGACAGGGCCGGGCGATACG.

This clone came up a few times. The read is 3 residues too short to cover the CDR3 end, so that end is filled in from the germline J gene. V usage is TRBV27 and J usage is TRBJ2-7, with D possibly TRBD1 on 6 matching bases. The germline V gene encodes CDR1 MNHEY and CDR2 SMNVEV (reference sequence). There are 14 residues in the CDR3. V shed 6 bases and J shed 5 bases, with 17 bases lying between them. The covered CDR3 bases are TGTGCCAGCAGCGGGACAAATCAACCCCACGAG. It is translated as CASSGTNQPHE. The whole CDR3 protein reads CASSGTNQPHEQYF.

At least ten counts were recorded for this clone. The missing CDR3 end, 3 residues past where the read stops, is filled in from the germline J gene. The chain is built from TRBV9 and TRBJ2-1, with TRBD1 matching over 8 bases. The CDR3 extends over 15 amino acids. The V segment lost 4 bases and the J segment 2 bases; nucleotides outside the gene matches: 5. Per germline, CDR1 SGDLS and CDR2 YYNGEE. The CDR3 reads CASSIRDRTYNEQFF. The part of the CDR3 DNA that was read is TGTGCCAGCAGCATCCGGGACAGGACCTACAATGAG.

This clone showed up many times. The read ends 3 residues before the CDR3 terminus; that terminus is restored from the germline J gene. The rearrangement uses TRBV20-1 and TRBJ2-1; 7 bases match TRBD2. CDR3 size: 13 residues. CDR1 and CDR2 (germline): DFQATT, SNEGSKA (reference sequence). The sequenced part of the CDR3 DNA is TGCAGGGGCCCTAGCGGACCCTACAATGAG. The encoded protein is CRGPSGPYNE. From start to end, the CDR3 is CRGPSGPYNEQFF.

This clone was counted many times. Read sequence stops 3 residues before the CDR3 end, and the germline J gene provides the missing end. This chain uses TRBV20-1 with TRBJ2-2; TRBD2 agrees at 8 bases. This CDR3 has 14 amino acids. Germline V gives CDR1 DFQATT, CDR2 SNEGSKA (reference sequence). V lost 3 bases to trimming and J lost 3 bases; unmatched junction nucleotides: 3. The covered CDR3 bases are TGCAGTGCTAGTAGCGGGGTAGACACCGGGGAG. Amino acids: CSASSGVDTGE. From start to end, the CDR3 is CSASSGVDTGELFF.

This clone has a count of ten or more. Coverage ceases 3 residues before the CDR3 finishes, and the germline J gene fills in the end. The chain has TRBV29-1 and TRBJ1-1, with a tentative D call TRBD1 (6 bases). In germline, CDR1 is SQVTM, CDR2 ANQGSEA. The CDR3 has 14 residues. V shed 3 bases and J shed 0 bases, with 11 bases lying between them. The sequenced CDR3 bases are TGCAGCGTTGACGCAGGGGTGGTGAACACTGAA. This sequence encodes CSVDAGVVNTE. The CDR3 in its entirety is CSVDAGVVNTEAFF.

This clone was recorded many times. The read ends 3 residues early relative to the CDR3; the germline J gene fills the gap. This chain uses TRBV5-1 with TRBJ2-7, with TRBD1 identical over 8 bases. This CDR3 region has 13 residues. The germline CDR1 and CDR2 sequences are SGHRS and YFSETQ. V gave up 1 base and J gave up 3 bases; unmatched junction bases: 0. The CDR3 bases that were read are TGCGCCAGCAGCTTGACAGGGGGCTACGAG. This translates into CASSLTGGYE. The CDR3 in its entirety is CASSLTGGYEQYF.

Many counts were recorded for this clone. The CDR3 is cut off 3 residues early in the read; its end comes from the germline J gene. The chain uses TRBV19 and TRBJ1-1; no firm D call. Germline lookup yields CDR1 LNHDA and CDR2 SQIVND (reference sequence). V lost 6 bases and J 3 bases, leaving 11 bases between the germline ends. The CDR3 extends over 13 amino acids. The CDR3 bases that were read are TGTGCCAGTAGACATGTGTCATACACTGAA. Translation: CASRHVSYTE. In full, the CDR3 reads CASRHVSYTEAFF.

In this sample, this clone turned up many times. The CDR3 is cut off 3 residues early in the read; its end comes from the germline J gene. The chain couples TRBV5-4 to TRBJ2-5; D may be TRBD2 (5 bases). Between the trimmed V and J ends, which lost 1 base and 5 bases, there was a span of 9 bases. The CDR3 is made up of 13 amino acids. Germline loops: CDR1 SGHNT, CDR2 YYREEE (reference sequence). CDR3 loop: CASSLPGVETQYF. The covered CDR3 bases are TGTGCCAGCAGCTTGCCCGGGGTTGAGACC. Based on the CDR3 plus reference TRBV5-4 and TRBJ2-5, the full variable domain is ETGVTQSPTHLIKTRGQQVTLRCSSQSGHNTVSWYQQALGQGPQFIFQYYREEENGRGNFPPRFSGLQFPNYSSELNVNALELDDSALYLCASSLPGVETQYFGPGTRLLVL.

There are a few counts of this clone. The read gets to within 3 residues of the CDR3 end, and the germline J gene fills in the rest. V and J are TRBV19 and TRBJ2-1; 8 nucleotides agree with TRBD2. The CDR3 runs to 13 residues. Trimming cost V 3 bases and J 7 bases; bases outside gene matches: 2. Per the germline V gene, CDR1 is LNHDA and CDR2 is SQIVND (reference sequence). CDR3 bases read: TGTGCCAGTAGTATCGCTAGCGGGAATGAG. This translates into CASSIASGNE. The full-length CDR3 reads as CASSIASGNEQFF.

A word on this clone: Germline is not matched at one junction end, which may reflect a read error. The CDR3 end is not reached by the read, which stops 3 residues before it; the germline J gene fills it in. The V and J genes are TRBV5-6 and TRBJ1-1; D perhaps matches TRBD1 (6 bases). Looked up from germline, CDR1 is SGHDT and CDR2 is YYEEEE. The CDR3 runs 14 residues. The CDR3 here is CASSWSTGFTGAFF. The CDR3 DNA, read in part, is TGTGCCAGCAGTTGGAGTACAGGGTTCACTGGA.

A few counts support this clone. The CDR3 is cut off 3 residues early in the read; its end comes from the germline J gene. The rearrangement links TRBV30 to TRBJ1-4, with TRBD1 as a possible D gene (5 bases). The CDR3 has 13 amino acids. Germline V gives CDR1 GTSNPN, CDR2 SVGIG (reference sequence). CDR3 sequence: CAWSPQGDSPLFF. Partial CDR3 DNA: TGTGCCTGGAGCCCCCAGGGCGATTCACCA.